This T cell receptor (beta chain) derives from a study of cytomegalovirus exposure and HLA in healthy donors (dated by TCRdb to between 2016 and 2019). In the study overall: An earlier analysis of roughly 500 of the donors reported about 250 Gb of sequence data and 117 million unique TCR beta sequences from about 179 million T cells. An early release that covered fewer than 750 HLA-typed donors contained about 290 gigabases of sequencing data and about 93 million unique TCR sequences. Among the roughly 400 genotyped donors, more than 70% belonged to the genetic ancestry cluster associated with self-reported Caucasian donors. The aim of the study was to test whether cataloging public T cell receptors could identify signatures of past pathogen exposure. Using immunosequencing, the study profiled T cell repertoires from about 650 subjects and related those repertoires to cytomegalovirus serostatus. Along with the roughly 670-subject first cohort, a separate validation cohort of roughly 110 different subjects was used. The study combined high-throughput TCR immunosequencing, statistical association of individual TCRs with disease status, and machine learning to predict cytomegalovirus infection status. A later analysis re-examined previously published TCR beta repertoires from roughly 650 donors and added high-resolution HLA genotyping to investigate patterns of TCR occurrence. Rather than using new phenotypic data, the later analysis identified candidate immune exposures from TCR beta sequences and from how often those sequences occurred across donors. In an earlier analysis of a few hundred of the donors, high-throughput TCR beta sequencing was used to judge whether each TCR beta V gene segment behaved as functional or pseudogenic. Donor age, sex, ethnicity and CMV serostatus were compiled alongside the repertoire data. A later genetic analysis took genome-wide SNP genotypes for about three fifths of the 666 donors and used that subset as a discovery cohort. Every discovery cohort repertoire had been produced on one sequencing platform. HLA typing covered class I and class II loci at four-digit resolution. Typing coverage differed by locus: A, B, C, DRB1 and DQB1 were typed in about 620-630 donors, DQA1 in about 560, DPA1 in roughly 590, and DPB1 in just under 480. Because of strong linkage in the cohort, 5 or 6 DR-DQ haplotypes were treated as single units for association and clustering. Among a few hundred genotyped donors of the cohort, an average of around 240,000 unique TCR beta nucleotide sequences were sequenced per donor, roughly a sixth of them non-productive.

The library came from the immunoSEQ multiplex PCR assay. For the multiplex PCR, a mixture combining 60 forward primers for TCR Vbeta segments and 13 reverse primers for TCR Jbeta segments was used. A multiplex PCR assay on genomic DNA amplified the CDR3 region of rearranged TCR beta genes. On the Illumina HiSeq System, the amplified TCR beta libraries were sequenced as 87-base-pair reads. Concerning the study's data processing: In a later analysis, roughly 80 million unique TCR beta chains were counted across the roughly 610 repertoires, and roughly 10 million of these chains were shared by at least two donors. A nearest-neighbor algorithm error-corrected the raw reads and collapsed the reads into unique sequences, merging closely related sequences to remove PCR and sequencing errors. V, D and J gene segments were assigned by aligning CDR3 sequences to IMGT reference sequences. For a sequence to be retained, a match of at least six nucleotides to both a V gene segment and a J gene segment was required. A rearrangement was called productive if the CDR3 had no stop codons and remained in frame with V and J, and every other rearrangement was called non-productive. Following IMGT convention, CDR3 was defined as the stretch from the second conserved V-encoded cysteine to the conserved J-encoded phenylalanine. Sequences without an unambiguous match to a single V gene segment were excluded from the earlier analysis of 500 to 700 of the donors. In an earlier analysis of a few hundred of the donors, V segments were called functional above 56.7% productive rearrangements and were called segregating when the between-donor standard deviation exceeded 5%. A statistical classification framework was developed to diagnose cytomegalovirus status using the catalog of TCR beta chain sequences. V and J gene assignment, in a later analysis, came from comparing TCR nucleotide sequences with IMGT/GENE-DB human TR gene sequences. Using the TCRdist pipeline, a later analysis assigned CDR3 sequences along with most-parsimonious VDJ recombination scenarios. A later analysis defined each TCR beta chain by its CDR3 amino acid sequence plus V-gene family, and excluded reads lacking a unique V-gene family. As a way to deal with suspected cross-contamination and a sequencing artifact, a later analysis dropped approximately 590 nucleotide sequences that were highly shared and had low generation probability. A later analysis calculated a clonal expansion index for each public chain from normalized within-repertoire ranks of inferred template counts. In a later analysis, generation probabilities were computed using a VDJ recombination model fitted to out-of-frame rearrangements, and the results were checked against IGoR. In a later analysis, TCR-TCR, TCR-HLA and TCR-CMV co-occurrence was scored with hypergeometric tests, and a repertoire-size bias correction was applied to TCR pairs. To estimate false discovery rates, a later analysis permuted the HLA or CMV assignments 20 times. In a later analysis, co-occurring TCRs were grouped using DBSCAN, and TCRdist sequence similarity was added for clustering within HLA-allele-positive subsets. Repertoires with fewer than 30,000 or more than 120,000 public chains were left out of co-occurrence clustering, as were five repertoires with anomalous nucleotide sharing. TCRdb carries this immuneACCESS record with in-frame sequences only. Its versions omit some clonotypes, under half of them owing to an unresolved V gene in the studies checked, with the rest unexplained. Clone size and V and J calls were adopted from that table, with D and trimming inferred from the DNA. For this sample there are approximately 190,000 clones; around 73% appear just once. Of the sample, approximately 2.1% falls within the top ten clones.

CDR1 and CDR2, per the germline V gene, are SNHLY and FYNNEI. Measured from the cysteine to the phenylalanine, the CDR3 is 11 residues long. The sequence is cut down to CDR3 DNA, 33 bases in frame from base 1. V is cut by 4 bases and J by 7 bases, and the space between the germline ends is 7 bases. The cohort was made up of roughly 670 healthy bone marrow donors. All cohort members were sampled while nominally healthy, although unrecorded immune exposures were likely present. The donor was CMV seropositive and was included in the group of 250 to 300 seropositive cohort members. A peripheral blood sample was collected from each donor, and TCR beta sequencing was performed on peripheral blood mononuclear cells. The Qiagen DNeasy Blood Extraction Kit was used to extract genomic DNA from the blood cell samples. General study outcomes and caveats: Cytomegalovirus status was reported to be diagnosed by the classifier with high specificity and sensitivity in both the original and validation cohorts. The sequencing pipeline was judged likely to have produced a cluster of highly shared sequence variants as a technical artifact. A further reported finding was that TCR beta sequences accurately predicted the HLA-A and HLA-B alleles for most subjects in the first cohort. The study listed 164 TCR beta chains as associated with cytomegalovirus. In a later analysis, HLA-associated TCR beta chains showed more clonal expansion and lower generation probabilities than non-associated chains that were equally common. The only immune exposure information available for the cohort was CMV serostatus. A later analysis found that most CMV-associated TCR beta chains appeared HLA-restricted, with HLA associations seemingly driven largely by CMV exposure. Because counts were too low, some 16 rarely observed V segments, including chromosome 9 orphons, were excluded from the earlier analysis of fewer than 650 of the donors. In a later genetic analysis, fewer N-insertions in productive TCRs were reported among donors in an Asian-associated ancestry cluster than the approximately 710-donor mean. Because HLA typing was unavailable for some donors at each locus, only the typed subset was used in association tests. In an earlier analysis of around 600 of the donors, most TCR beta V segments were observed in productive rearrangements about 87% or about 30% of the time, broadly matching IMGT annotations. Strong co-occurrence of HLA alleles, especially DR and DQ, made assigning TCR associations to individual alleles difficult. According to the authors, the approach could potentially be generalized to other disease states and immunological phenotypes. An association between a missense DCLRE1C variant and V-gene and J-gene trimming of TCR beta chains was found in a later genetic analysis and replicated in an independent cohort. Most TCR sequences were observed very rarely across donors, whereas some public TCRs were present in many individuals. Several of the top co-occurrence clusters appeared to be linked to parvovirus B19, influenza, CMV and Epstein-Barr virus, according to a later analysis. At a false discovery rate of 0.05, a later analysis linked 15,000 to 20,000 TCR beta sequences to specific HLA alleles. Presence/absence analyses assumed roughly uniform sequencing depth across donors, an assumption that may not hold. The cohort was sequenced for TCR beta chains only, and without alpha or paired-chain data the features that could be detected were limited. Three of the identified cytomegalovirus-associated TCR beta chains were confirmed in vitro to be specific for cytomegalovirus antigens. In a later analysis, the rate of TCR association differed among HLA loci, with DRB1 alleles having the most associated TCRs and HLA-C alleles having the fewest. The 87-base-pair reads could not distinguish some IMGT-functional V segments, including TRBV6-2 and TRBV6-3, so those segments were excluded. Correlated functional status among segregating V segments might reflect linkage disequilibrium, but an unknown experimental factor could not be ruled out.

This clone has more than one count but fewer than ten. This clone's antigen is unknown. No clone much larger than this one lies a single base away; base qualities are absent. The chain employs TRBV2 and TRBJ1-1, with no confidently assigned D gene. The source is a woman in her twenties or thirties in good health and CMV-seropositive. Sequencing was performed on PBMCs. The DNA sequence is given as TGTGCCAGCAGTGGACTGGTTGAAGCTTTCTTT. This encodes CASSGLVEAFF. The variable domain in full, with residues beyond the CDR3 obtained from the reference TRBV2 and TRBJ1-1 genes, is EPEVTQTPSHQVTQMGQEVILRCVPISNHLYFYWYRQILGQKVEFLVSFYNNEISEKSEIFDDQFSVERPDGSNFTLKIRSTKLEDSAMYFCASSGLVEAFFGQGTRLTVV.